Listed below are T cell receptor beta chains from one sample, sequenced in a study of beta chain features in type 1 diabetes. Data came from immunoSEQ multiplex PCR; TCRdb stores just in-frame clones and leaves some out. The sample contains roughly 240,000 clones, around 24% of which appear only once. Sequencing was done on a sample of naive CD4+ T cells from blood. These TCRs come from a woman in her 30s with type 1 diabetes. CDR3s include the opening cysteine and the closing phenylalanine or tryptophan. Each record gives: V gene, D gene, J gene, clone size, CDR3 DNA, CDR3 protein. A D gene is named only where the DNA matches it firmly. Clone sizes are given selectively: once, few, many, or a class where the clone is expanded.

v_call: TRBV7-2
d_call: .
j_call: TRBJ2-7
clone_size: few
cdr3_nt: TGTGCCAGCAGCTTAATAGGGGGGGGCTACGAGCAGTACTTC
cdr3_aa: CASSLIGGGYEQYF

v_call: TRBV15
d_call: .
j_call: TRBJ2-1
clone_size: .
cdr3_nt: TGTGCCACCAGCAGAGATTCTAGTTTAGATGAGCAGTTCTTC
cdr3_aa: CATSRDSSLDEQFF

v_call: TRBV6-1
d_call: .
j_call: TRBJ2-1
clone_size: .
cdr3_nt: TGTGCCAGCAGTGAAGCGCCGGGAGACTACAATGAGCAGTTCTTC
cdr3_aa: CASSEAPGDYNEQFF

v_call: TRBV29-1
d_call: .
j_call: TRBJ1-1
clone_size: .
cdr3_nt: TGCAGCGTGCTGCGCAACCAGGGAAACACTGAAGCTTTCTTT
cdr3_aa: CSVLRNQGNTEAFF

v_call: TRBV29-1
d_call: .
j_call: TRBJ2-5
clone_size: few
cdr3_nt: TGCAGCGTACCCGTACTAGCAGACCAAGAGACCCAGTACTTC
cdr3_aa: CSVPVLADQETQYF

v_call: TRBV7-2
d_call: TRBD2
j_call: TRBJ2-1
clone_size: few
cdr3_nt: TGTGCCAGCAGCTTAGCGCTGGGTAGCGGGAGATTAGGTGAGCAGTTCTTC
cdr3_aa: CASSLALGSGRLGEQFF

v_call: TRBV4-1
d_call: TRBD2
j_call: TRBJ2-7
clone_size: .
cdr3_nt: TGCGCCAGCAGCCAAAGACACAGCACCCTTAGCGGGAGTCTCAACGAGCAGTACTTC
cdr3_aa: CASSQRHSTLSGSLNEQYF

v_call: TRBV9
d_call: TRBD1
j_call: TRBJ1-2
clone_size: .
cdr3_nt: TGTGCCAGCAGCGTAGTAGAGGGGACGGAGAGGGACAGGGGACGTGGCTACACCTTC
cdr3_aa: CASSVVEGTERDRGRGYTF

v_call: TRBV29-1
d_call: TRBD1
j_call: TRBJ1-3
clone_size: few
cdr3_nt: TGCAGCGTAACAGCCCCGGGACAGGGAGGCGGAAACACCATATATTTT
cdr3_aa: CSVTAPGQGGGNTIYF

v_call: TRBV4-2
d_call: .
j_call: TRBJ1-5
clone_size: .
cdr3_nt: TGTGCCAGCAGCCAAGAGGGGGGGGGCAATCAGCCCCAGCATTTT
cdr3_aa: CASSQEGGGNQPQHF

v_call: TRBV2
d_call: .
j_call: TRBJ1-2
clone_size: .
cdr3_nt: TGTGCCAGCAGGCGCGACTATGGCTACACCTTC
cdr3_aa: CASRRDYGYTF

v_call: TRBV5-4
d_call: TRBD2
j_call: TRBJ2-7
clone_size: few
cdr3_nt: TGTGCCAGCAGCTTGGAAGCGGGGGGCTACGAGCAGTACTTC
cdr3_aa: CASSLEAGGYEQYF

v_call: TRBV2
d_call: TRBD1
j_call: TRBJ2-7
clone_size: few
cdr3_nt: TGTGCCAGCAGGGACTTATGGACAGGAGGATACGAGCAGTACTTC
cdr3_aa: CASRDLWTGGYEQYF

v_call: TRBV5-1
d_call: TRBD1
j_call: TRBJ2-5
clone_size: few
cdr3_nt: TGCGCCAGCAGCTTGGTGGGGACAGGGTCCCAGTACTTC
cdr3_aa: CASSLVGTGSQYF

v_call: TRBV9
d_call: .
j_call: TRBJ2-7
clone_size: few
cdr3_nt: TGTGCCAGCAGCGCCGTGGCTTACGCCTACGAGCAGTACTTC
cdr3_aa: CASSAVAYAYEQYF

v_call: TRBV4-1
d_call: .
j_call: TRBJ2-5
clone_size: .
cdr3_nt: TGCGCCAGCAGCCCCCCAACGGGGGTGGAGACCCAGTACTTC
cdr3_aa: CASSPPTGVETQYF

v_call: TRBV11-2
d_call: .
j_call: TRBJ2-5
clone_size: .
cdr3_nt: TGTGCCAGCAACTTAGTGCAGCAAGAGACCCAGTACTTC
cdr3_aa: CASNLVQQETQYF

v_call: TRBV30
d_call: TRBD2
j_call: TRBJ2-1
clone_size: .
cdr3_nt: TGTGCCTGGAGTGTACTAGCGGGGGAGCAGTTCTTC
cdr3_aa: CAWSVLAGEQFF

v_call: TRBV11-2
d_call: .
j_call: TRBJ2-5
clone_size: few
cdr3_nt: TGTGCCAGCAGCTTAGATTTAACGACAATCACCCAGTACTTC
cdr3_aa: CASSLDLTTITQYF

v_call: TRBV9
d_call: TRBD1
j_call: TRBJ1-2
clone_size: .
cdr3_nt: TGTGCCAGCAGCGTTACAGGGGGCGACTATGGCTACACCTTC
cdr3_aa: CASSVTGGDYGYTF

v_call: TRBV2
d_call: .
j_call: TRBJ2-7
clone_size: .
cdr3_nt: TGTGCCAGCAGTGAGGCACTAGCAAATGACGAGCAGTACTTC
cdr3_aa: CASSEALANDEQYF

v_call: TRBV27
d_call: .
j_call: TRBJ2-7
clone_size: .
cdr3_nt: TGTGCCAGCAGTTTCGGAGGGATTCGGTCCGAGCAGTACTTC
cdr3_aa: CASSFGGIRSEQYF

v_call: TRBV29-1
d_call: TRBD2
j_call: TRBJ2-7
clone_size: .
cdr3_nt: TGCAGCGTTGGCGGGACTAGCGGGAGCTACGAGCAGTACTTC
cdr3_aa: CSVGGTSGSYEQYF

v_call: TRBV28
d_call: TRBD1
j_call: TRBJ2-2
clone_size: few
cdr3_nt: TGTGCCAGCAGTTTCAGGGGGCCCACCGGGGAGCTGTTTTTT
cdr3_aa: CASSFRGPTGELFF